There are many counts of the clone carrying this TCR beta chain. Trimming took 6 bases from V and 1 from J, leaving 9 bases between them. CDR1 is KGHSH, CDR2 LQKENI, per germline. There are 14 residues in the CDR3. Researchers amplified the TCR beta CDR3 regions from RNA transcripts. The primer set for the first-round RT-PCR of the TCR CDR3 was HTBI. MiXCR was run by TCRdb on the multiplex PCR reads, yielding one entry per CDR3 protein. The table lists some 500,000 distinct CDR3 sequences, around 22% of them singletons. The data originate from a study of T cells in Graves' hyperthyroidism and ophthalmopathy.

This chain links TRBV18 with TRBJ2-2; D call uncertain. This TCR was sampled from a woman in her 30s with Graves' ophthalmopathy. The sample consisted of blood. CDR3 nucleotides: TGTGCCAGCTCCGTAAAGGGGAACACCGGGGAGCTGTTTTTT. Its translation is CASSVKGNTGELFF. Full variable domain (rest looked up from reference TRBV18 and TRBJ2-2): NAGVMQNPRHLVRRRGQEARLRCSPMKGHSHVYWYRQLPEEGLKFMVYLQKENIIDESGMPKERFSAEFPKEGPSILRIQQVVRGDSAAYFCASSVKGNTGELFFGEGSRLTVL.